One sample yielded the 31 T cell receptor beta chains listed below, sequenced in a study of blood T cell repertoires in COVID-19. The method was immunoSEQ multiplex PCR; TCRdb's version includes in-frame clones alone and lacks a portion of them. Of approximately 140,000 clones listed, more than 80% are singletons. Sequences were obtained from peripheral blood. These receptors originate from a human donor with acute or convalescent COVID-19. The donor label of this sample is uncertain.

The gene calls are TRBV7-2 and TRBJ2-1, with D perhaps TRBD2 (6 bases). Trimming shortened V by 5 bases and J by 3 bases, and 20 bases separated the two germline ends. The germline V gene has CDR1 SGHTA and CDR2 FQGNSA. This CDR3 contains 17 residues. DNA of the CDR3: TGTGCCAGCAGCCCGAACCTTATGGACTATAACTACAATGAGCAGTTCTTC. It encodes CASSPNLMDYNYNEQFF.

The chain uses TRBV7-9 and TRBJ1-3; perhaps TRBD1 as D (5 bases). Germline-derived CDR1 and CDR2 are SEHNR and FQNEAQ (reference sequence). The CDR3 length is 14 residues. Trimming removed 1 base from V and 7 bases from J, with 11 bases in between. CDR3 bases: TGTGCCAGCAGCTTAGAGACAGCCCGGAACACCATATATTTT. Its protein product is CASSLETARNTIYF. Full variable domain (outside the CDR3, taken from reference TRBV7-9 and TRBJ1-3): DTGVSQNPRHKITKRGQNVTFRCDPISEHNRLYWYRQTLGQGPEFLTYFQNEAQLEKSRLLSDRFSAERPKGSFSTLEIQRTEQGDSAMYLCASSLETARNTIYFGEGSWLTVV.

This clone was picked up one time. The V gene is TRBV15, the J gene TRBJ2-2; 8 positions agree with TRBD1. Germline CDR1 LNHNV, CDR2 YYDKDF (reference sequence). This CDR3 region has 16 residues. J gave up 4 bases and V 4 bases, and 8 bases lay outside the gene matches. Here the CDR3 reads CATSKAWTGSTGELFF. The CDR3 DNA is TGTGCCACCAGCAAGGCTTGGACAGGGAGCACCGGGGAGCTGTTTTTT.

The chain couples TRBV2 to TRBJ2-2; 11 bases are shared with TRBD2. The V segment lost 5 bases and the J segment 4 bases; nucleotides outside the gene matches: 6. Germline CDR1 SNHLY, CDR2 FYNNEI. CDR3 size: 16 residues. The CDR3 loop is CASSPAGTSGTGELFF. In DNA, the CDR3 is TGTGCCAGCAGTCCCGCGGGGACTAGCGGCACCGGGGAGCTGTTTTTT.

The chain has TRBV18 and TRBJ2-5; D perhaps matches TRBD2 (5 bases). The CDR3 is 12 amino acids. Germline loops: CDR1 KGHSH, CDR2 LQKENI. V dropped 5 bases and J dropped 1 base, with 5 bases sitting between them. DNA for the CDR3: TGTGCCAGCTCAAGCGGCCAAGAGACCCAGTACTTC. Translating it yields CASSSGQETQYF.

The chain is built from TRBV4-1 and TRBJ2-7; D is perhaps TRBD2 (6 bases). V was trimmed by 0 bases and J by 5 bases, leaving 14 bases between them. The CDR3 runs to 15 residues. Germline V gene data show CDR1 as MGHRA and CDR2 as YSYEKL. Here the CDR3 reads CASSQDEEGRDEQYF. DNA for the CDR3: TGCGCCAGCAGCCAAGATGAGGAGGGCAGGGACGAGCAGTACTTC.

CDR3 protein: CATRGQGEGNYGYTF. Here the CDR3 DNA reads TGTGCCACCAGAGGACAGGGTGAAGGGAACTATGGCTACACCTTC. The V gene is TRBV24-1, the J gene TRBJ1-2, with 8 positions matching TRBD1. After removal of 7 bases from V and 2 bases from J, the junction contained 8 bases not matched to a gene. There are 15 residues in the CDR3. The V gene's germline CDR1 is KGHDR and CDR2 SFDVKD.

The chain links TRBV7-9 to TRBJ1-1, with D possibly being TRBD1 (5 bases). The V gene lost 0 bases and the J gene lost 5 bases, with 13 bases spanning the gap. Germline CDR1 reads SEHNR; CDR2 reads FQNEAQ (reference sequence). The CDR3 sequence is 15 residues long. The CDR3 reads CASSLAAGRETEAFF. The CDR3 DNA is TGTGCCAGCAGCTTAGCCGCAGGGAGGGAAACTGAAGCTTTCTTT.

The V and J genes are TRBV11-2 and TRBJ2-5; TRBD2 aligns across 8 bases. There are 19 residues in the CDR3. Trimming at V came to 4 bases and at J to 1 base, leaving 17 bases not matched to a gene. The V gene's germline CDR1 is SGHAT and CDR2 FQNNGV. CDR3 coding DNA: TGTGCCAGCAGCTCCGTTACAGGGTCGATAGCGGGACGCCAAGAGACCCAGTACTTC. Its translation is CASSSVTGSIAGRQETQYF.

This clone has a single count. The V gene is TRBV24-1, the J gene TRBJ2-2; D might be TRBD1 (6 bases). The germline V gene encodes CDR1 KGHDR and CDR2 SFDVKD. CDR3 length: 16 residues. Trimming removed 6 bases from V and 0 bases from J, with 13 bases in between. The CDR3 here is CATSQPGHTNTGELFF. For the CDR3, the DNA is TGTGCCACCAGTCAACCGGGACACACGAACACCGGGGAGCTGTTTTTT.

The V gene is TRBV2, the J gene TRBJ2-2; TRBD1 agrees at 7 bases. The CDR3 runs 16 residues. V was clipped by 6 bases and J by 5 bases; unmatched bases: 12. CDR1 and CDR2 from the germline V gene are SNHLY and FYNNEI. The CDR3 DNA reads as TGTGCCAGCAGGGCCTCGGGACAGACTAAGACCGGGGAGCTGTTTTTT. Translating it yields CASRASGQTKTGELFF.

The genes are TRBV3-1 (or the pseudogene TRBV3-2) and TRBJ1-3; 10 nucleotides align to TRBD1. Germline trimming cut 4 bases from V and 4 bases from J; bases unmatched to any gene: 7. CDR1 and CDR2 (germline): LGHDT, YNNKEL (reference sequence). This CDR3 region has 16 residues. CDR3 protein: CASSRRQGAAGNTIYF. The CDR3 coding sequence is TGTGCCAGCAGCCGCAGACAGGGGGCTGCGGGAAACACCATATATTTT.

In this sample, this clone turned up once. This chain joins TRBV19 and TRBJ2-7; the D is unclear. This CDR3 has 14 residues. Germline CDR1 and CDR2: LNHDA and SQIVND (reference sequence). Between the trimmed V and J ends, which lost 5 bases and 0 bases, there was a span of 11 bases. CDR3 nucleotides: TGTGCCAGTAGTTTGGAAGGCGGCTCCTACGAGCAGTACTTC. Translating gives CASSLEGGSYEQYF. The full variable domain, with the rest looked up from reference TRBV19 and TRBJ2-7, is DGGITQSPKYLFRKEGQNVTLSCEQNLNHDAMYWYRQDPGQGLRLIYYSQIVNDFQKGDIAEGYSVSREKKESFPLTVTSAQKNPTAFYLCASSLEGGSYEQYFGPGTRLTVT.

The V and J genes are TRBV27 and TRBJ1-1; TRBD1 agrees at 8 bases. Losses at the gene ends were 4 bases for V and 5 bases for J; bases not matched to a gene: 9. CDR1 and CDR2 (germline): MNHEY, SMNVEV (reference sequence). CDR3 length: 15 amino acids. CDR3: CASSSLGDRRTEAFF. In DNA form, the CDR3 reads TGTGCCAGCAGTTCCCTCGGGGACAGGCGGACTGAAGCTTTCTTT.

DNA for the CDR3: TGTGCCAGCAGCCCTTACGGTGCGGAGAACACTGAAGCTTTCTTT. Protein: CASSPYGAENTEAFF. The rearrangement links TRBV3-1 (or the pseudogene TRBV3-2) to TRBJ1-1; D not certain. CDR1 LGHDT and CDR2 YNNKEL come from the germline V gene (reference sequence). This CDR3 has 15 amino acids. V gave up 4 bases and J gave up 1 base, with 13 bases separating them.

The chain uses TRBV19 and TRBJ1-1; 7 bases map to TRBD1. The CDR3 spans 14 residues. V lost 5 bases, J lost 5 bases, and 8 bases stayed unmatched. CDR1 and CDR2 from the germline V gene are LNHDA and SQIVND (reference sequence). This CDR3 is CASSSAGTVTEAFF. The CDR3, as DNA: TGTGCCAGTAGTTCCGCCGGGACAGTGACTGAAGCTTTCTTT.

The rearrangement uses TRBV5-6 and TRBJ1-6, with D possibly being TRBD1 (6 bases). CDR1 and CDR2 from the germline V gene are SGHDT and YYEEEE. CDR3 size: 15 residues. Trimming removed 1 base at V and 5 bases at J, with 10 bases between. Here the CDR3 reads CASSLFGTNNSPLHF. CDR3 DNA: TGTGCCAGCAGCTTGTTCGGGACAAATAATTCACCCCTCCACTTT. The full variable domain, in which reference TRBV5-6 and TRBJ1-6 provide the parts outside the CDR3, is DAGVTQSPTHLIKTRGQQVTLRCSPKSGHDTVSWYQQALGQGPQFIFQYYEEEERQRGNFPDRFSGHQFPNYSSELNVNALLLGDSALYLCASSLFGTNNSPLHFGNGTRLTVT.

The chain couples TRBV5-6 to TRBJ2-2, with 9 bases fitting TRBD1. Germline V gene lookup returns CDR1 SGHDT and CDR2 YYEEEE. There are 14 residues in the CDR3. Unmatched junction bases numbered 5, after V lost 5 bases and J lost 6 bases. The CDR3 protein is CASRTTGGSGELFF. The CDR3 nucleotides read TGTGCCAGCAGGACTACAGGGGGCTCCGGGGAGCTGTTTTTT.

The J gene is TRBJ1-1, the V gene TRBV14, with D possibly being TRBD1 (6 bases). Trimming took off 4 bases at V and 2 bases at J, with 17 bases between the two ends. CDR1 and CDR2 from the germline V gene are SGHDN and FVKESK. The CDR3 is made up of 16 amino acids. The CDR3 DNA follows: TGTGCCAGCAGCCCCGAAAACAGGGACCGTAACACTGAAGCTTTCTTT. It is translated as CASSPENRDRNTEAFF.

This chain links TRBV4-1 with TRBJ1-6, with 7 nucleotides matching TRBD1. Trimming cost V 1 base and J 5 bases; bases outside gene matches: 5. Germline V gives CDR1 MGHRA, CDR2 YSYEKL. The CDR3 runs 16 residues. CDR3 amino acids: CASSQAGTENNSPLHF. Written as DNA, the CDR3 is TGCGCCAGCAGCCAAGCTGGGACAGAAAATAATTCACCCCTCCACTTT.

CDR3 in amino acids: CASSLDRVYGYTF. The CDR3 DNA reads TGTGCCAGCAGCTTGGACAGGGTCTATGGCTACACCTTC. The chain carries TRBV5-6 and TRBJ1-2; tentative D call: TRBD1 (6 bases). Trimming left V 0 bases short and J 4 bases short, with 7 bases between. Germline V gives CDR1 SGHDT, CDR2 YYEEEE. The CDR3 has 13 amino acids.

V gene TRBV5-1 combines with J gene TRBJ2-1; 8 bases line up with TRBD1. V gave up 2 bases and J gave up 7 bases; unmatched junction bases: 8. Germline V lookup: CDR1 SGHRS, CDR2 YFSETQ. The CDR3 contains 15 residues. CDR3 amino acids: CASSFGQGGGNEQFF. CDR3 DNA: TGCGCCAGCAGCTTCGGACAGGGTGGCGGGAATGAGCAGTTCTTC.

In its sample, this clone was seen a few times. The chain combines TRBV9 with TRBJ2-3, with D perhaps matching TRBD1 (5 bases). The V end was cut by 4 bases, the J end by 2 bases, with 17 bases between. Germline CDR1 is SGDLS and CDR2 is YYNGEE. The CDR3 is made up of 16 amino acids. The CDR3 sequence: CASSPRTQSFTDTQYF. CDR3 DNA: TGTGCCAGCAGCCCCCGGACACAGAGTTTCACAGATACGCAGTATTTT.

The CDR3 protein is CASSLALGQGFYEQYF. CDR3 in DNA: TGTGCCAGCAGCTTAGCGCTGGGACAGGGATTCTACGAGCAGTACTTC. The chain joins TRBV7-9 to TRBJ2-7, with 9 positions matching TRBD1. This CDR3 has 16 residues. CDR1 is SEHNR and CDR2 is FQNEAQ in the germline V gene (reference sequence). V dropped 0 bases and J dropped 3; count of bases not matched to a gene: 6.

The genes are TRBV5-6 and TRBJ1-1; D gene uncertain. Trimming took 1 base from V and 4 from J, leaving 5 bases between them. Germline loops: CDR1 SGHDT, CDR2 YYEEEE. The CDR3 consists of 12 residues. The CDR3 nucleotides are TGTGCCAGCAGCTTGAGAGCCACTGAAGCTTTCTTT. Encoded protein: CASSLRATEAFF. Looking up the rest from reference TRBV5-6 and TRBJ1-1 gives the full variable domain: DAGVTQSPTHLIKTRGQQVTLRCSPKSGHDTVSWYQQALGQGPQFIFQYYEEEERQRGNFPDRFSGHQFPNYSSELNVNALLLGDSALYLCASSLRATEAFFGQGTRLTVV.

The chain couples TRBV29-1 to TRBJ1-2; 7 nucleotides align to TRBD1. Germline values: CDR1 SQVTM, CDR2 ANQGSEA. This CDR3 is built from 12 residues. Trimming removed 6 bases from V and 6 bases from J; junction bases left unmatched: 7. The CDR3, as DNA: TGCAGCGTGCCCGGACAGGTCCATGGCTACACCTTC. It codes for CSVPGQVHGYTF.

The CDR3 loop reads CASSEVGATTNEKLFF. In nucleotides, the CDR3 is TGTGCCAGCAGTGAGGTCGGTGCTACAACTAATGAAAAACTGTTTTTT. The chain is built from TRBV2 and TRBJ1-4, with no clear D. Trimming took off 3 bases at V and 0 bases at J, with 11 bases between the two ends. Germline V lookup: CDR1 SNHLY, CDR2 FYNNEI. This CDR3 comprises 16 residues.

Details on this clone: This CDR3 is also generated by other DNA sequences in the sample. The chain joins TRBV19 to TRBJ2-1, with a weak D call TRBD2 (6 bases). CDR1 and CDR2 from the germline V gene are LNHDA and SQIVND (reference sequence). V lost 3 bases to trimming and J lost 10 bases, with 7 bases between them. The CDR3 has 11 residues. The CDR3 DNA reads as TGTGCCAGTAGTATTGGAGGGGAGCAGTTCTTC. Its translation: CASSIGGEQFF. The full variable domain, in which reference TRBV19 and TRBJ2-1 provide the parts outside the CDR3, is DGGITQSPKYLFRKEGQNVTLSCEQNLNHDAMYWYRQDPGQGLRLIYYSQIVNDFQKGDIAEGYSVSREKKESFPLTVTSAQKNPTAFYLCASSIGGEQFFGPGTRLTVL.

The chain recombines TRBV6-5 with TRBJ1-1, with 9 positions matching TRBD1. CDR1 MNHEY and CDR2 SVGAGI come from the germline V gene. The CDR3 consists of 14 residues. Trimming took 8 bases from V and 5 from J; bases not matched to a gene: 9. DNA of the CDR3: TGTGCCAGCTTTCCGGGACAGGGTATGACTGAAGCTTTCTTT. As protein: CASFPGQGMTEAFF.

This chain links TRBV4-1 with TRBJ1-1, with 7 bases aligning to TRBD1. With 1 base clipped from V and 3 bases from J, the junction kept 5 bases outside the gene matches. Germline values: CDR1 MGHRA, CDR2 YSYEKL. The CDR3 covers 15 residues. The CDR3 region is CASSQGSTGYTEAFF. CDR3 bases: TGCGCCAGCAGCCAAGGTTCGACAGGGTACACTGAAGCTTTCTTT.

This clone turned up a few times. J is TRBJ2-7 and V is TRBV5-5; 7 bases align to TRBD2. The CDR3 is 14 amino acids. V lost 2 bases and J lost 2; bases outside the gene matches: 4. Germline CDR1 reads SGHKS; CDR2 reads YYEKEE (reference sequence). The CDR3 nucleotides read TGTGCCAGCAGCTTCGGGGAGGGTCCCTACGAGCAGTACGTC. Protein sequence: CASSFGEGPYEQYV.